Only a few counts were recorded for the clone carrying this TCR beta chain. The CDR3 loop spans 15 amino acids. Germline V CDR1 and CDR2: SNHLY, FYNNEI. V shed 7 bases, J shed 3 bases, and the junction held 9 bases outside the gene matches. This specimen belongs to a study of blood T cells in healthy people across ages. Study-level information: About one barcoded beta molecule per two T cells was captured by template switching.

Primers used in a second PCR of roughly 6 to 11 cycles were a sample-barcoded 5' primer and a J-beta primer mix. MiXCR, run by TCRdb on the 5' RACE reads, gives a single entry per CDR3 protein. Of about 400,000 distinct CDR3 sequences listed, 45% to 65% are singletons. Sequencing was carried out using blood. V and J are TRBV2 and TRBJ2-3; TRBD2 aligns across 8 bases. The sequence was obtained from a man aged 55 to 69 in good health. Here the CDR3 reads CASISSGRGTDTQYF. CDR3 DNA: TGTGCCAGCATTTCGAGCGGGAGAGGGACAGATACGCAGTATTTT. Using reference TRBV2 and TRBJ2-3 for the parts outside the CDR3, the full variable domain is EPEVTQTPSHQVTQMGQEVILRCVPISNHLYFYWYRQILGQKVEFLVSFYNNEISEKSEIFDDQFSVERPDGSNFTLKIRSTKLEDSAMYFCASISSGRGTDTQYFGPGTRLTVL.